The next 30 T cell receptor beta chains were all read from a single sample in a study of OX40 agonist ivuxolimab in advanced cancers. Repertoires were generated with immunoSEQ multiplex PCR, while TCRdb's copy carries only in-frame clones and drops some. The sample lists about 77,000 clones; around 86% were seen once. Source: CD4+ or CD8+ T cells sorted from blood, taken in a trial of the OX40 agonist ivuxolimab. The receptors were sampled from an adult with an advanced solid tumor such as melanoma, head and neck, liver or kidney cancer.

J is TRBJ2-5 and V is TRBV5-6; D gene uncertain. Trimming removed 3 bases at V and 3 bases at J, with 3 bases between. CDR1 is SGHDT, CDR2 YYEEEE, per germline. This CDR3 is 11 amino acids long. The CDR3 here is CASSWEETQYF. The CDR3 DNA follows: TGTGCCAGCAGCTGGGAAGAGACCCAGTACTTC.

This clone appeared a few times. This sequence joins TRBV7-2 and TRBJ1-2; possibly TRBD1 for D (5 bases). Germline assignment: CDR1 SGHTA and CDR2 FQGNSA. The V gene lost 1 base and the J gene lost 8 bases, with 20 bases spanning the gap. The CDR3 is made up of 16 amino acids. DNA for the CDR3: TGTGCCAGCAGCTTAGAAGATGGAGGGACTGGGAAAGGCTACACCTTC. It encodes CASSLEDGGTGKGYTF.

The rearrangement joins TRBV14 to TRBJ1-2; D gene unclear. The CDR3 sequence is 15 residues long. Trimming shortened V by 1 base and J by 4 bases, and 13 bases separated the two germline ends. CDR1 is SGHDN, CDR2 FVKESK, per germline. CDR3 sequence reads: CASSQGGARGYGYTF. The CDR3 DNA reads TGTGCCAGCAGCCAAGGTGGCGCCCGGGGCTATGGCTACACCTTC.

This clone appeared a few times. The V and J genes are TRBV7-9 and TRBJ1-2; no definite D call. This CDR3 has 12 amino acids. Looked up from germline, CDR1 is SEHNR and CDR2 is FQNEAQ (reference sequence). V lost 4 bases and J 4 bases, leaving 7 bases between the germline ends. The CDR3 region is CASSSEPYGYTF. The DNA for the CDR3 is TGTGCCAGCAGCTCTGAACCCTATGGCTACACCTTC. Full variable domain (rest looked up from reference TRBV7-9 and TRBJ1-2): DTGVSQNPRHKITKRGQNVTFRCDPISEHNRLYWYRQTLGQGPEFLTYFQNEAQLEKSRLLSDRFSAERPKGSFSTLEIQRTEQGDSAMYLCASSSEPYGYTFGSGTRLTVV.

The V and J genes are TRBV5-4 and TRBJ2-7; 7 positions match TRBD2. The J segment lost 2 bases and the V segment lost 1 base, leaving 3 bases of the junction unmatched. The germline CDR1 and CDR2 sequences are SGHNT and YYREEE (reference sequence). This CDR3 has 14 amino acids. The CDR3 is CASSLKGGTYEQYF. The DNA for the CDR3 is TGTGCCAGCAGCTTGAAGGGAGGGACCTACGAGCAGTACTTC.

The table lists this clone with a count of one. J is TRBJ1-2 and V is TRBV6-5, with D possibly being TRBD1 (5 bases). Trimming shortened V by 7 bases and J by 4 bases, and 16 bases separated the two germline ends. The V gene's germline CDR1 is MNHEY and CDR2 SVGAGI. This CDR3 is built from 14 residues. The CDR3, as DNA: TGTGCCAGCAACAAGCCTGGGGCAGTCTATGGCTACACCTTC. Amino acid sequence: CASNKPGAVYGYTF.

This chain uses TRBV21-1 with TRBJ1-2. TRBV21-1 is an annotated pseudogene. The CDR3 is 13 amino acids. Here the CDR3 DNA reads TGTGCCAGCAGCAAAGGCGGGCAGCTAGGCTACACCTTC. It is translated as CASSKGGQLGYTF.

The chain is built from TRBV10-3 and TRBJ1-6; 7 bases are a match to TRBD1. Trimming at V came to 0 bases and at J to 6 bases, leaving 8 bases not matched to a gene. The V gene's germline CDR1 is ENHRY and CDR2 SYGVKD. The CDR3 is made up of 17 amino acids. CDR3 in amino acids: CAISESVGTESNSPLHF. For the CDR3, the DNA is TGTGCCATCAGTGAGTCGGTGGGGACAGAAAGTAATTCACCCCTCCACTTT.

The chain is built from TRBV18 and TRBJ2-6, with D tentatively TRBD1 (6 bases). The CDR3 has 16 residues. Per the germline V gene, CDR1 is KGHSH and CDR2 is LQKENI. Between the trimmed V and J ends, which lost 5 bases and 4 bases, there was a span of 15 bases. CDR3 sequence: CASSTNPGAGANVLTF. CDR3 DNA sequence: TGTGCCAGCTCAACTAACCCAGGGGCAGGGGCCAACGTCCTGACTTTC. Filled out from reference TRBV18 and TRBJ2-6, the complete variable domain reads NAGVMQNPRHLVRRRGQEARLRCSPMKGHSHVYWYRQLPEEGLKFMVYLQKENIIDESGMPKERFSAEFPKEGPSILRIQQVVRGDSAAYFCASSTNPGAGANVLTFGAGSRLTVL.

V and J are TRBV2 and TRBJ1-2; 8 bases align to TRBD1. Per the germline V gene, CDR1 is SNHLY and CDR2 is FYNNEI. V trimming: 4 bases; J trimming: 8 bases; junction bases outside the gene matches: 6. CDR3 length: 13 amino acids. CDR3 DNA sequence: TGTGCCAGCAGTGCGACAGGGGTAATCGGCTACACCTTC. Amino acids: CASSATGVIGYTF. The variable domain in full, with the rest retrieved from reference TRBV2 and TRBJ1-2, is EPEVTQTPSHQVTQMGQEVILRCVPISNHLYFYWYRQILGQKVEFLVSFYNNEISEKSEIFDDQFSVERPDGSNFTLKIRSTKLEDSAMYFCASSATGVIGYTFGSGTRLTVV.

This chain connects TRBV6-5 to TRBJ2-5, with 7 bases lining up with TRBD2. The ends lost 0 bases at V and 4 bases at J; junction bases unmatched: 5. The CDR3 extends over 15 amino acids. Germline V CDR1 and CDR2: MNHEY, SVGAGI. CDR3 sequence: CASSYSGRVGETQYF. The CDR3 DNA reads TGTGCCAGCAGTTACTCGGGGAGGGTTGGAGAGACCCAGTACTTC.

The chain has TRBV27 and TRBJ2-7; 7 nucleotides line up with TRBD2. CDR1 is MNHEY, CDR2 SMNVEV, per germline (reference sequence). The CDR3 runs 15 residues. V lost 7 bases to trimming and J lost 1 base; unmatched junction nucleotides: 10. The CDR3 loop reads CASIPVGGLSYEQYF. DNA for the CDR3: TGTGCCAGCATTCCTGTCGGGGGGTTATCCTACGAGCAGTACTTC.

This clone has a single count. The chain is built from TRBV19 and TRBJ1-5, with 8 bases aligning to TRBD1. J gave up 7 bases and V 7 bases, and 12 bases lay outside the gene matches. Germline V gene sequence: CDR1 LNHDA, CDR2 SQIVND (reference sequence). CDR3 length: 15 residues. CDR3 in amino acids: CASNLQGDVGQPQHF. CDR3 DNA sequence: TGTGCCAGTAACCTACAGGGGGATGTAGGCCAGCCCCAGCATTTT.

The J gene is TRBJ1-1, the V gene TRBV29-1, with 7 bases lining up with TRBD1. Trimming took 5 bases from V and 3 from J; bases not matched to a gene: 6. Germline V gene lookup returns CDR1 SQVTM and CDR2 ANQGSEA. CDR3 length: 13 amino acids. The CDR3: CSVTTQGYTEAFF. The DNA for the CDR3 is TGCAGCGTTACTACACAGGGGTACACTGAAGCTTTCTTT.

V is TRBV7-2 and J is TRBJ2-1; 12 nucleotides agree with TRBD2. The CDR3 is 15 residues long. Germline CDR1 is SGHTA and CDR2 is FQGNSA. The V and J ends lost 5 bases and 9 bases, in that order; junction bases with no gene match: 8. CDR3 sequence reads: CASSTPSGGAFEQFF. CDR3 DNA sequence: TGTGCCAGCAGCACGCCTAGCGGGGGGGCCTTTGAGCAGTTCTTC.

This clone came up a few times. The CDR3 nucleotides are TGTGCCAGCAGCCCCTCCTCGGGGATGGGGACCCAGTACTTC. This gives the protein CASSPSSGMGTQYF. The chain carries TRBV7-3 and TRBJ2-5, with D tentatively TRBD2 (5 bases). CDR3 length: 14 residues. V dropped 5 bases and J dropped 7 bases, with 17 bases sitting between them. Germline CDR1 is SGHTA and CDR2 is FQGTGA. The whole variable domain, remainder taken from reference TRBV7-3 and TRBJ2-5, is GAGVSQTPSNKVTEKGKYVELRCDPISGHTALYWYRQSLGQGPEFLIYFQGTGAADDSGLPNDRFFAVRPEGSVSTLKIQRTERGDSAVYLCASSPSSGMGTQYFGPGTRLLVL.

The genes are TRBV4-1 and TRBJ1-5; TRBD1 matches at 11 bases. V lost 0 bases and J lost 6; bases outside the gene matches: 4. There are 16 residues in the CDR3. Germline V gene sequence: CDR1 MGHRA, CDR2 YSYEKL. DNA for the CDR3: TGCGCCAGCAGCCAAGATCCGGGACAGGGGGGTCAGCCCCAGCATTTT. Encoded protein: CASSQDPGQGGQPQHF.

The chain couples TRBV7-9 to TRBJ1-1; D perhaps matches TRBD1 (5 bases). Germline CDR1 and CDR2: SEHNR and FQNEAQ (reference sequence). V lost 5 bases and J lost 5, with 18 bases in between. The CDR3 has 15 residues. CDR3 in DNA: TGTGCCAGCAGCCCAGTCGGGGGGAAGAGAACTGAAGCTTTCTTT. This gives the protein CASSPVGGKRTEAFF.

This chain joins TRBV4-1 and TRBJ2-7; TRBD2 matches 7 bases. The V gene's germline CDR1 is MGHRA and CDR2 YSYEKL. J was trimmed by 6 bases and V by 1 base; bases with no gene match: 3. This CDR3 comprises 13 residues. The CDR3 here is CASSQVWGGEQYF. CDR3 DNA sequence: TGCGCCAGCAGCCAAGTGTGGGGGGGCGAGCAGTACTTC.

CDR3 sequence reads: CASSSTGIGSNQPQHF. CDR3 nucleotide sequence: TGCGCCAGCAGCTCGACAGGGATCGGTAGCAATCAGCCCCAGCATTTT. This chain uses TRBV5-1 with TRBJ1-5, with TRBD1 matching 7 bases. The J segment lost 0 bases and the V segment lost 3 bases, leaving 6 bases of the junction unmatched. Per germline, CDR1 SGHRS and CDR2 YFSETQ. The CDR3 spans 16 residues.

The V gene is TRBV4-3, the J gene TRBJ2-1; D not certain. The CDR3 runs to 16 residues. The V gene lost 0 bases and the J gene lost 12 bases, with 21 bases spanning the gap. CDR1 and CDR2 from the germline V gene are LGHNA and YSLEER. CDR3 protein: CASSQESIPRFLGQFF. The CDR3, as DNA: TGCGCCAGCAGCCAAGAATCTATCCCCAGGTTTCTGGGGCAGTTCTTC.

This chain uses TRBV11-2 with TRBJ2-1, with TRBD2 matching 8 bases. Germline V lookup: CDR1 SGHAT, CDR2 FQNNGV. The ends lost 1 base at V and 7 bases at J; junction bases unmatched: 12. The CDR3 is 17 residues long. The DNA of the CDR3 is TGTGCCAGCAGCTTAGTAGAACCGGGGGGGCCGGGTAATGAGCAGTTCTTC. The encoded protein is CASSLVEPGGPGNEQFF.

The rearrangement uses TRBV19 and TRBJ1-6; D is uncertain. Trimming took off 7 bases at V and 0 bases at J, with 7 bases between the two ends. The CDR3 has 14 amino acids. The V gene's germline CDR1 is LNHDA and CDR2 SQIVND (reference sequence). This CDR3 reads CASKNRSYNSPLHF. The CDR3 DNA sequence: TGTGCCAGTAAGAACCGCTCCTATAATTCACCCCTCCACTTT. The full variable domain, with the rest looked up from reference TRBV19 and TRBJ1-6, is DGGITQSPKYLFRKEGQNVTLSCEQNLNHDAMYWYRQDPGQGLRLIYYSQIVNDFQKGDIAEGYSVSREKKESFPLTVTSAQKNPTAFYLCASKNRSYNSPLHFGNGTRLTVT.

The chain is built from TRBV18 and TRBJ1-2; D is unclear. Trimming took 2 bases from V and 4 from J, leaving 8 bases between them. The CDR3 has 13 amino acids. Germline lookup yields CDR1 KGHSH and CDR2 LQKENI. CDR3 bases: TGTGCCAGCTCACCAGACACAGCCTATGGCTACACCTTC. This gives the protein CASSPDTAYGYTF.

The chain carries TRBV30 and TRBJ2-3; TRBD1 matches at 7 bases. J lost 1 base, V lost 2 bases, and 15 bases had no gene match. Germline V gives CDR1 GTSNPN, CDR2 SVGIG (reference sequence). The CDR3 spans 18 residues. In DNA, the CDR3 is TGTGCCTGGAGTACGCTACGCAAGACAGGGCCCGGCACAGATACGCAGTATTTT. It specifies CAWSTLRKTGPGTDTQYF.

The V gene is TRBV27, the J gene TRBJ2-1, with TRBD2 matching over 16 bases. The CDR3 has 16 residues. Trimming removed 10 bases from V and 1 base from J; junction bases left unmatched: 4. CDR1 is MNHEY, CDR2 SMNVEV, per germline (reference sequence). The CDR3 nucleotides are TGTGCCACCGGGACTAGCGGGGGGGGTTCCTACAATGAGCAGTTCTTC. This codes for CATGTSGGGSYNEQFF.

The chain couples TRBV7-8 to TRBJ1-2; a possible D gene is TRBD1 (6 bases). Trimming left V 1 base short and J 0 bases short, with 15 bases between. CDR3 length equals 17 residues. CDR1 and CDR2 from the germline V gene are SGHVS and FQNEAQ. The CDR3 region is CASSLVIRGTSNYGYTF. The CDR3 DNA is TGTGCCAGCAGCTTAGTTATTCGCGGGACATCTAACTATGGCTACACCTTC.

The chain is built from TRBV15 and TRBJ1-2; the D is unclear. The CDR3 totals 17 residues. Trimming took off 1 base at V and 8 bases at J, with 23 bases between the two ends. The germline V gene has CDR1 LNHNV and CDR2 YYDKDF (reference sequence). The CDR3 region is CATSRVTGRNNYEGYTF. The CDR3 region has the DNA TGTGCCACCAGCAGAGTAACCGGACGGAACAACTATGAGGGCTACACCTTC.

This clone occurred once. Other DNA sequences within the sample encode an identical CDR3. This chain connects TRBV7-3 to TRBJ2-3, with 10 bases identical to TRBD2. The J segment lost 0 bases and the V segment lost 6 bases, leaving 3 bases of the junction unmatched. The germline V gene encodes CDR1 SGHTA and CDR2 FQGTGA. The CDR3 sequence is 15 residues long. The chain's CDR3 is CASSLAGVSTDTQYF. In DNA form, the CDR3 reads TGTGCCAGCAGTCTAGCGGGGGTGAGCACAGATACGCAGTATTTT.

The chain recombines TRBV12-5 with TRBJ2-5, with 7 bases fitting TRBD1. Trimming removed 3 bases from V and 5 bases from J; junction bases left unmatched: 3. Germline V gene lookup returns CDR1 LGHNT and CDR2 FRNRAP. CDR3 length: 13 amino acids. This CDR3 reads CASGFGTAETQYF. The CDR3 bases are TGTGCTAGTGGTTTCGGGACAGCGGAGACCCAGTACTTC.